This T cell receptor (beta chain) emerged from a study of regulatory T cells in long-lasting Graves disease. Building of the TCR beta libraries involved iRepertoire HTBI primers and Arm-PCR of CDR3 regions. Via MiXCR, TCRdb re-called the multiplex PCR reads, giving one row per CDR3 protein. The repertoire holds hundreds of thousands of distinct CDR3 sequences, with roughly 15% as singletons. Time point given: newly diagnosed GD, antithyroid drugs for less than 3 months. The TCR library was prepared using RNA isolated from PBMCs. This CDR3 has 14 residues. The V gene lost 7 bases and the J gene lost 8 bases, with 18 bases spanning the gap. The germline V gene encodes CDR1 SGHAT and CDR2 FQNNGV. This clonotype was picked up many times. This same sample was also taken into another study, of T cells in Graves' hyperthyroidism and ophthalmopathy. That report notes: The hyperthyroidism patients had all been newly diagnosed, and their disease duration was under 2 months. Their ages ranged from 18 to 65 years. Orbital computed tomography, thyroid ultrasound, serum thyroxine and TRAb, and clinical symptoms together informed the diagnoses.

The receptor was derived from a young woman with Graves disease. This chain links TRBV11-2 with TRBJ2-1; D is uncertain. The sequencing here drew on peripheral blood mononuclear cells (PBMCs), taken at new diagnosis, from a patient treated with antithyroid drugs. The CDR3 DNA reads TGTGCCAGCATTCGTTTGAGGACCGAGCATGAGCAGTTCTTC. Translation: CASIRLRTEHEQFF.